This T cell receptor beta chain was identified in a study of shared clonotypes between healthy human individuals (dated by TCRdb to about 2020). Study-wide context: A few men and a couple of women, aged 18 to 49 years, made up the cohort. Different laboratories and diverse techniques were used to prepare libraries and sequence TCR repertoires, to increase sequencing depth and limit assay-specific biases. Blood TCR repertoires of about 5 healthy adults were deeply sequenced to estimate repertoire size and the extent of clonotype sharing between individuals. For each donor, CD4 naive and CD4 memory were each given three plates, CD8 naive was given two plates, and CD8 memory was given one plate. Per donor, leukapheresis produced somewhere between about 0.8 and 9 billion PBMCs.

A remark on this clone: This receptor's antigen is unknown. There are no base qualities to consult, and no much larger clone falls within one base.

Using the deep immunoSEQ assay, TCR CDR3 regions were amplified from genomic DNA by multiplex PCR. Extracted genomic DNA from each cell subset was spread evenly across all wells of several immunoSEQ 96-well plates, with each plate serving as a replicate. For sorted subsets, each replicate PCR was loaded with approximately 0.2 ug genomic DNA, equivalent to about 30,000 T cell genomes. The purified libraries were quantified using a Qubit 3.0 fluorometer, sized with a Bioanalyzer 2100, and then quantified again using the KAPA Library Quantification kit. A separate single-read 150-cycle Illumina NextSeq 550 flow cell was used to sequence each immunoSEQ 96-well plate. In the paper's pipeline: Because the immunoSEQ output included only junctional sequences and no quality scores, the filtering could not be the same as the filtering used for full-length reads. Sequences were annotated with PyIR, a Python wrapper for IgBLAST v1.9, and V/J genes and CDR3 were assigned using IMGT germline references. Reads with weak V/J assignments (E-value above 1e-6), missing CDR3, stop codons, out-of-frame junctions, or ambiguous translated residues were removed. V3J clonotypes were defined by identical inferred V gene, J gene, and CDR3 amino acid sequence. Percentage overlap between repertoires was computed as shared unique clonotypes divided by the size of the smaller repertoire. Repertoire richness was assessed with RTK rarefaction, the Chao1 estimator, and Recon v2.1 estimates of unobserved clonotypes. Generation probabilities were computed with OLGA for all TCRbeta clonotypes obtained by the gDNA method from a handful of donors. Held by TCRdb, this immuneACCESS table contains in-frame sequences only and omits some clones. Under half of the omission traces to an unresolved V gene where checked; the cause of the rest is unknown. V and J calls and clone size follow that table, whereas D and trimming were derived from the DNA. For this sample there are under 1,100,000 clones; 78% appear just once. Of the sample, 0.6% to 0.75% falls within the top ten clones.

The donors were healthy, HIV-negative adults who had no recently reported acute infections or vaccinations. Every donor was a Caucasian adult residing in Nashville, Tennessee, USA. CD4+ T cells were enriched through magnetic negative selection, after which naive cells were positively selected on CD45RA and the remaining negative fraction served as the memory subset. After blood collection by leukapheresis, PBMCs were isolated using Ficoll-Histopaque density gradient centrifugation and then cryopreserved in the vapor phase of liquid nitrogen. Analytical flow cytometry was used to check the purity and quantity of every magnetically sorted T cell population. Genomic DNA was isolated from every sorted fraction and measured by UV absorbance on a Nanodrop 2000c. Overall study outcomes, separate from this receptor: Pairwise subsampling led to the expectation that sequencing depth would affect the degree of clonotype sharing among donors. Rarefaction of sorted-subset datasets indicated incomplete sequencing despite the large sequencing depth. Approximately 5% of naive CD4, 3% to 3.5% of naive CD8, roughly 2.4% of memory CD4, and roughly 0.4% of memory CD8 clonotypes were shared across a few donors. Compared with non-shared clonotypes, the clonotypes found in all four sorted-subset donors had higher generation probabilities. The small number of donors limited the genetic and exposure-history diversity represented. Naive subsets generally had larger estimated clonotype richness than memory subsets did. Only blood was sampled, and tissue TCR repertoires likely differ from those in blood.

From its cysteine to its phenylalanine, the CDR3 spans 14 amino acids. CDR3 DNA is the only sequence kept; it has 42 bases, read in frame from the first base. From the germline V gene, CDR1 is MDHEN and CDR2 is SYDVKM. V and J are truncated by 6 bases and 9 bases respectively, leaving an intervening sequence of 15 bases. Sequencing was performed on memory CD4+ T cells from PBMCs. This specimen's cell subset or site label, per the study, means: CD45RA-negative fraction. This sequence was found in a man aged 18 to 30 in good health. Some clones in this sample may be carry-over from other donors' samples. The rearranged chain carries TRBV28 and TRBJ1-6, with TRBD1 perhaps the D gene, on 5 matching bases. The CDR3 has the sequence CASSGTGSGSPLHF. In nucleotides, the sequence is TGTGCCAGCAGCGGGACCGGGTCTGGTTCACCCCTCCACTTT.